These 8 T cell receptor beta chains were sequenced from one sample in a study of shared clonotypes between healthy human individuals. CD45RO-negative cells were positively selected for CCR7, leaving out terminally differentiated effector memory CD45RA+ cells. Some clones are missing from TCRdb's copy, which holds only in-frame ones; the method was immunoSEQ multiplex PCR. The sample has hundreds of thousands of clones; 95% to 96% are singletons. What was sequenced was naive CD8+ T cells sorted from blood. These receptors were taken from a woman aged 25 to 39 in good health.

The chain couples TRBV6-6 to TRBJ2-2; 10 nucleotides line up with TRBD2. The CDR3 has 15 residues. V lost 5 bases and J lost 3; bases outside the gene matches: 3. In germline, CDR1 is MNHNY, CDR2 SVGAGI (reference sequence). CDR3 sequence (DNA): TGTGCCAGCAGTCCTACTAGCGGGGACACCGGGGAGCTGTTTTTT. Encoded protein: CASSPTSGDTGELFF.

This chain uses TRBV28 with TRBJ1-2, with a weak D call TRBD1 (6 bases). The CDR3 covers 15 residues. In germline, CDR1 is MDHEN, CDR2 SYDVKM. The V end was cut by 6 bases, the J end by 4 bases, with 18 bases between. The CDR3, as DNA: TGTGCCAGCAGCAGATCCGGGACACGAGGCTATGGCTACACCTTC. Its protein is CASSRSGTRGYGYTF.

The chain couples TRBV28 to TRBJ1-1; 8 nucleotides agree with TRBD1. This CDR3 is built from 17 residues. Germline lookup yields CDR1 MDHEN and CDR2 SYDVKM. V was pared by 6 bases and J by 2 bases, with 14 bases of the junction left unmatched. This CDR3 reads CASSNPSYRGDNTEAFF. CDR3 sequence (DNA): TGTGCCAGCAGCAACCCTAGCTACAGGGGGGATAACACTGAAGCTTTCTTT. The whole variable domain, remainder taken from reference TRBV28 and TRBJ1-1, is DVKVTQSSRYLVKRTGEKVFLECVQDMDHENMFWYRQDPGLGLRLIYFSYDVKMKEKGDIPEGYSVSREKKERFSLILESASTNQTSMYLCASSNPSYRGDNTEAFFGQGTRLTVV.

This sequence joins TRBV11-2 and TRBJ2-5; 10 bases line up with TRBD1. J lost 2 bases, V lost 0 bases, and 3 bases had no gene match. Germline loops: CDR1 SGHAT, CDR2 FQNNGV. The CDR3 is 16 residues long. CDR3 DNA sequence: TGTGCCAGCAGCTTAGAGAAGGGACAGGGGCAAGAGACCCAGTACTTC. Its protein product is CASSLEKGQGQETQYF.

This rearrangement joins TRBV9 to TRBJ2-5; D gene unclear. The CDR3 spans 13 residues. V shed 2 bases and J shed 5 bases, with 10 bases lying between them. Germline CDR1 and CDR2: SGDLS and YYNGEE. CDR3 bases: TGTGCCAGCAGCGTGCTCTCCGGGGAGACCCAGTACTTC. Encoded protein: CASSVLSGETQYF.

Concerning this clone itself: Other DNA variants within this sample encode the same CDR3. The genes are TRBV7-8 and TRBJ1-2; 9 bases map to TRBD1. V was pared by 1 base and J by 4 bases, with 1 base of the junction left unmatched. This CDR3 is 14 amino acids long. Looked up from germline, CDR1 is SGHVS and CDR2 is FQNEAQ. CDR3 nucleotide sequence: TGTGCCAGCAGCTTAGGACAGGGGGTCTATGGCTACACCTTC. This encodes CASSLGQGVYGYTF.

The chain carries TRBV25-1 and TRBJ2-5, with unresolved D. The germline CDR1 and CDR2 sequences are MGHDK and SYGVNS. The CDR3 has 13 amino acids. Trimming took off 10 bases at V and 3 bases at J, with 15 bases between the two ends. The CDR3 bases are TGTGCCATCCTGAGTGACTTCGAAGAGACCCAGTACTTC. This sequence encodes CAILSDFEETQYF.

The CDR3 protein is CASSSGVVTSSYNEQFF. For the CDR3, the DNA is TGTGCCAGCAGCTCTGGGGTAGTAACGAGCTCCTACAATGAGCAGTTCTTC. This sequence joins TRBV5-8 and TRBJ2-1; D uncertain. Trimming pared 3 bases from V and 0 bases from J, leaving 16 bases between. Germline V gene sequence: CDR1 SGHTS, CDR2 YDEGEE. The CDR3 contains 17 residues.